These 17 T cell receptor beta chains were all obtained from the same sample, sequenced in a study of PD-1 blockade in classical Hodgkin lymphoma. Profiling relied on immunoSEQ multiplex PCR, and the TCRdb table lists in-frame clones only, not all of them. Among 25,000 to 35,000 clones listed, about 72% were seen once. As for time point: cycle 4 day 1 (C4D1), after five to seven weeks of nivolumab. Each and every patient relapsed after autologous stem cell transplantation, and patients got differing brentuximab vedotin exposure. Material: peripheral blood mononuclear cells (PBMCs), obtained before the fourth cycle of nivolumab. The receptor source for this set is a human donor with classical Hodgkin lymphoma.

V gene TRBV18 combines with J gene TRBJ2-1; D is undetermined. V was cut by 3 bases and J by 4 bases, with 13 bases left in between. The CDR3 contains 15 residues. Germline-derived CDR1 and CDR2 are KGHSH and LQKENI. The CDR3 is CASSPSLESYNEQFF. As DNA, the CDR3 is TGTGCCAGCTCACCGTCCCTAGAGAGTTACAATGAGCAGTTCTTC.

This clone was found once. The J gene is TRBJ1-4, the V gene TRBV18; D might be TRBD1 (5 bases). This CDR3 spans 15 amino acids. Germline V CDR1 and CDR2: KGHSH, LQKENI. V lost 6 bases, J lost 4 bases, and 15 bases lay in between. The CDR3 region is CASSPETALNEKLFF. CDR3 in DNA: TGTGCCAGCTCTCCTGAGACAGCCCTTAATGAAAAACTGTTTTTT.

The J gene is TRBJ2-3, the V gene TRBV5-1; 10 bases fit TRBD2. This CDR3 is built from 15 residues. Germline lookup yields CDR1 SGHRS and CDR2 YFSETQ. V trimming: 4 bases; J trimming: 1 base; junction bases outside the gene matches: 3. The CDR3 spells CASSLAGVGTDTQYF. The DNA for the CDR3 is TGCGCCAGCAGCCTAGCGGGAGTCGGCACAGATACGCAGTATTTT.

This clone has just a few counts. The chain links TRBV6-5 to TRBJ2-7; no clear D gene. The germline gives CDR1 MNHEY, CDR2 SVGAGI. CDR3 length equals 13 residues. V was trimmed by 2 bases and J by 3 bases, leaving 8 bases between them. CDR3 in amino acids: CASSYVGHYEQYF. The CDR3 coding sequence is TGTGCCAGCAGTTACGTGGGCCACTACGAGCAGTACTTC.

This clone was seen once. This rearrangement joins TRBV9 to TRBJ2-7, with TRBD2 matching over 7 bases. In germline, CDR1 is SGDLS, CDR2 YYNGEE. After removal of 2 bases from V and 0 bases from J, the junction contained 8 bases not matched to a gene. The length of the CDR3 is 16 residues. The CDR3 DNA reads TGTGCCAGCAGCGTTCTCAGCGGGACCCCCTCCTACGAGCAGTACTTC. It yields the protein CASSVLSGTPSYEQYF.

The rearrangement uses TRBV27 and TRBJ2-7; TRBD1 matches 7 bases. V lost 8 bases and J lost 2; bases outside the gene matches: 6. Germline V gene data show CDR1 as MNHEY and CDR2 as SMNVEV (reference sequence). This CDR3 is 13 amino acids long. DNA of the CDR3: TGTGCCAGCGGTGAAACAGGGGCCTACGAGCAGTACTTC. Its translation: CASGETGAYEQYF.

To note about this clone: Other DNA sequences within the sample encode an identical CDR3. The V call is TRBV18, the J call TRBJ1-1, with D possibly being TRBD1 (6 bases). The CDR3 length is 14 residues. Trimming removed 2 bases at V and 0 bases at J, with 7 bases between. The germline gives CDR1 KGHSH, CDR2 LQKENI. CDR3 loop: CASSPGQLNTEAFF. Here the CDR3 DNA reads TGTGCCAGCTCACCAGGACAGCTGAACACTGAAGCTTTCTTT.

The CDR3 region is CASKVANYGYTF. CDR3 DNA: TGTGCCAGCAAGGTAGCTAACTATGGCTACACCTTC. The chain employs TRBV7-9 and TRBJ1-2; no clear D gene. This CDR3 spans 12 amino acids. The germline V and J ends were trimmed by 7 bases and 0 bases, with 6 bases remaining between them. Germline V gene sequence: CDR1 SEHNR, CDR2 FQNEAQ (reference sequence).

The V gene is TRBV27, the J gene TRBJ1-5; the D gene is possibly TRBD1 (5 bases). Germline assignment: CDR1 MNHEY and CDR2 SMNVEV (reference sequence). There are 14 residues in the CDR3. Deletions cut 2 bases from V and 2 bases from J, with 7 bases between. The CDR3 DNA reads TGTGCCAGCAGTTTAGGGGGTGGCAATCAGCCCCAGCATTTT. Translation: CASSLGGGNQPQHF.

V gene TRBV7-9 combines with J gene TRBJ2-4; tentatively, D is TRBD1 (6 bases). Germline V gene lookup returns CDR1 SEHNR and CDR2 FQNEAQ (reference sequence). This CDR3 spans 15 amino acids. V gave up 6 bases and J gave up 4 bases, with 16 bases separating them. CDR3 protein: CASRKSGELKNIQYF. The CDR3, as DNA: TGTGCCAGCAGAAAATCAGGGGAACTTAAAAACATTCAGTACTTC.

This chain links TRBV5-1 with TRBJ1-2; D unresolved. CDR3 length: 12 amino acids. Trimming removed 6 bases from V and 4 bases from J, with 10 bases in between. Germline lookup yields CDR1 SGHRS and CDR2 YFSETQ. CDR3 nucleotides: TGCGCCAGCACAGGCCCCTCCTATGGCTACACCTTC. Translation: CASTGPSYGYTF.

V usage is TRBV4-3 and J usage is TRBJ2-1; D might be TRBD1 (6 bases). Trimming took off 2 bases at V and 8 bases at J, with 13 bases between the two ends. In germline, CDR1 is LGHNA, CDR2 YSLEER. The CDR3 length is 14 residues. CDR3 amino acids: CASSQWGHQDEQFF. The CDR3 nucleotides are TGCGCCAGCAGCCAATGGGGGCACCAGGATGAGCAGTTCTTC.

The genes are TRBV27 and TRBJ2-1; 8 positions match TRBD2. The CDR3 is made up of 14 amino acids. V lost 6 bases, J lost 7 bases, and 8 bases stayed unmatched. Germline V gene lookup returns CDR1 MNHEY and CDR2 SMNVEV (reference sequence). CDR3 loop: CASSYSGASNEQFF. DNA for the CDR3: TGTGCCAGCAGCTATAGCGGGGCCTCAAATGAGCAGTTCTTC.

This clone is judged medium-sized. The V gene is TRBV4-3, the J gene TRBJ2-2; 9 bases map to TRBD2. V lost 0 bases to trimming and J lost 7 bases; unmatched junction nucleotides: 15. In germline, CDR1 is LGHNA, CDR2 YSLEER. The CDR3 runs to 19 residues. Written as DNA, the CDR3 is TGCGCCAGCAGCCAAGATGGGGTCGGCGGGGGGGCCGGCGGCGGGGAGCTGTTTTTT. Protein product: CASSQDGVGGGAGGGELFF.

This clone was detected once. In DNA, the CDR3 is TGTGCCAGCTCCCGCGGCAGGACCCTGAACACTGAAGCTTTCTTT. It encodes CASSRGRTLNTEAFF. The chain couples TRBV6-6 to TRBJ1-1; D is uncertain. CDR1 is MNHNY and CDR2 is SVGAGI in the germline V gene (reference sequence). Trimming took 8 bases from V and 0 from J, leaving 16 bases between them. The CDR3 runs to 15 residues.

The chain joins TRBV6-4 to TRBJ2-3, with D possibly matching TRBD2 (6 bases). CDR3 length equals 14 residues. The ends were cut back, 8 bases at V and 1 base at J, with 13 bases in the middle. Germline CDR1 MRHNA, CDR2 SNTAGT. This CDR3 reads CASSEGGGTDTQYF. The DNA of the CDR3 is TGTGCCAGCTCTGAGGGCGGGGGCACAGATACGCAGTATTTT.

V and J are TRBV13 and TRBJ2-5; 12 nucleotides agree with TRBD1. Germline lookup yields CDR1 PRHDT and CDR2 FYEKMQ (reference sequence). This CDR3 region has 17 residues. The J segment lost 3 bases and the V segment lost 0 bases, leaving 5 bases of the junction unmatched. The CDR3: CASSLGAGTGGEETQYF. CDR3 DNA sequence: TGTGCCAGCAGCTTAGGCGCCGGGACAGGGGGCGAAGAGACCCAGTACTTC.